Listed below are T cell receptor beta chains from one sample, sequenced in a study of Graves' ophthalmopathy and Graves' hyperthyroidism. TCRdb ran MiXCR on the multiplex PCR reads and lists one entry per CDR3 protein. The sample carries over a million distinct CDR3 sequences, about two fifths recorded once. Sequencing used peripheral blood or thyroid tissue (not recorded which). These receptors all stem from an adult man with Graves' hyperthyroidism. The CDR3 runs from the conserved cysteine through the conserved F or W. The D gene is left open where the match is weak. Clone size is stated in some rows and not others, as once, few, many or a class when expanded.

clone_size j_call d_call v_call cdr3_nt cdr3_aa
NA TRBJ2-5 NA TRBV10-3 TGTGCCATCAGTGCCATAGACCAAGAGACCCAGTACTTC CAISAIDQETQYF
few TRBJ1-4 NA TRBV20-1 TGCAGTGCTAGAGATCCAGAGGGGACAACTAATGAAAAACTGTTTTTT CSARDPEGTTNEKLFF
NA TRBJ2-7 TRBD2 TRBV29-1 TGCAGCGCCAAGGGAGGGACTAGCGGAACCTACGAGCAGTACTTC CSAKGGTSGTYEQYF
NA TRBJ2-6 TRBD1 TRBV7-9 TGTACCAGCAGGCCCGGGACAGTTCCTGTTACGGGGGCCAACGTCCTGACTTTC CTSRPGTVPVTGANVLTF
few TRBJ1-4 TRBD1 TRBV3-1 TGTGCCAGCAGCGAAGTCGGGACAGCGGCTGAAAAACTGTTTTTT CASSEVGTAAEKLFF
many TRBJ1-1 NA TRBV7-2 TGTGCCAGCAGGAGGGATCCTAACACTGAAGCTTTCTTT CASRRDPNTEAFF
NA TRBJ1-5 NA TRBV7-8 TGCGCCAGCAGCCAGCCCAAAGACAGGAGGGATAATCAGCCCCAGCATTTT CASSQPKDRRDNQPQHF
NA TRBJ2-7 TRBD2 TRBV2 TGTGCCAGCGGTGGGGGAACCGGGACTAGCGGCATGTACGAGCAGTACTTC CASGGGTGTSGMYEQYF
NA TRBJ2-7 NA TRBV29-1 TGCAGCGCCTCCTCTCCCTTCTACGAGCAGTACTTC CSASSPFYEQYF
NA TRBJ2-7 NA TRBV12-3/TRBV12-4 TGTGCCAGCAGTTTCGGGGGGCGTCGCGAGCAGTACTTC CASSFGGRREQYF
few TRBJ2-3 NA TRBV29-1 TGCAGCGTTGATGCGGGGGCAAACACAGATACGCAGTATTTT CSVDAGANTDTQYF
NA TRBJ1-5 NA TRBV7-2 TGTGCCAGCAGCGCTAGCAGCGAGACCCAGCATTTT CASSASSETQHF
few TRBJ1-2 TRBD1 TRBV19 TGTGCCAGTAGTATGCCAGGGACAGGGGCAAGCGATGGCTACACCTTC CASSMPGTGASDGYTF
many TRBJ2-7 NA TRBV5-1 TGCGCCAGCAGCTTTTGGGATCCGAACGAGCAGTACTTC CASSFWDPNEQYF
few TRBJ2-7 TRBD1 TRBV29-1 TGCAGCGCTACTACAGGGGCCACCCTGTCCGAGCAGTACTTC CSATTGATLSEQYF
few TRBJ2-3 TRBD1 TRBV20-1 TGCAGTGCAACCTGGACAGGGGACCCTCAGCCCCAGTATTTT CSATWTGDPQPQYF
NA TRBJ2-3 NA TRBV10-3 TGTGCCATCAGAAAGGACGGCACAGATACGCAGTATTTT CAIRKDGTDTQYF
once TRBJ1-4 NA TRBV19 TGTGCCAGTAGCCAGACAGTCACGGGAGAAAAACTGTTTTTT CASSQTVTGEKLFF
many TRBJ2-5 NA TRBV10-3 TGTGCCATCAGTGTTCCAGATAAAGAGACCCAGTACTTC CAISVPDKETQYF
NA TRBJ1-5 NA TRBV2 TGTGCAAGCCGGACAGCGGTAAATCAGCCCCGGCATTTT CASRTAVNQPRHF
NA TRBJ1-5 NA TRBV2 TGTGCCAGCAGTGAAGCGGCCCGGGATCAGCCCCAGCATTTT CASSEAARDQPQHF
few TRBJ2-2 NA TRBV7-2 TGTGCCAGCAGCCACAACGACGGTTTTCGAGGATTGCGAGGCACCGGGGAGCTGTTTTTT CASSHNDGFRGLRGTGELFF
NA TRBJ2-7 NA TRBV9 TGTGCCAGCAGCCCCAGGGGGGAACCCCACGAGCAGTACTTC CASSPRGEPHEQYF
NA TRBJ1-2 NA TRBV4-1 TGCGCCAGCAGCTACAGGGTGTCGAACTATGGCTACACCTTC CASSYRVSNYGYTF
once TRBJ2-7 TRBD1 TRBV7-4 TGTGCCAGCAGCCAGACAGGGCTGGGCTCCTACGAGCAGTACTTC CASSQTGLGSYEQYF
NA TRBJ2-5 NA TRBV2 TGTGCCAGCAGCGCCTTGGGCTATGGAGGTGGAGAGACCCAGTACTTC CASSALGYGGGETQYF
NA TRBJ2-1 TRBD2 TRBV20-1 TGCAGTGCTCTACCTAGCGGAGGGTGGTATGAGCAGTTCTTC CSALPSGGWYEQFF
many TRBJ2-7 NA TRBV6-6 TGTGCCAGCAGCCGGACCGGGAACTACGAGCAGTACTTC CASSRTGNYEQYF
NA TRBJ2-7 NA TRBV4-1 TGTGCCAGCAGCCAAGCGACATTCACGCACGACTACGAGCAGTACTTC CASSQATFTHDYEQYF
few TRBJ1-6 NA TRBV20-1 TGCAGTGCTAGTTTCGCAGGTTCCAATTCACCCCTCCACTTT CSASFAGSNSPLHF
many TRBJ1-2 NA TRBV12-3/TRBV12-4 TGTGCCAGCACCCTGAGTTTGACAGGTCGCTATGGCTACACCTTC CASTLSLTGRYGYTF
few TRBJ2-7 TRBD1 TRBV6-2/TRBV6-3 TGTGCCAGCGGATCGGACAGGGGGAATTTGGACGAGCAGTACTTC CASGSDRGNLDEQYF
few TRBJ1-3 NA TRBV6-5 TGTGCCAGCAGTTACTCCCCCTCGCTTAGCTCTGGAAACACCATATATTTT CASSYSPSLSSGNTIYF
NA TRBJ2-2 TRBD2 TRBV7-2 TGTGCCAGCAGCACTGGACTAGCGGGAGTCACCGGGGAGCTGTTTTTT CASSTGLAGVTGELFF
many TRBJ1-4 TRBD1 TRBV10-2 TGCGCCAGCTCTGCAACAGGGGGAGAAAAACTGTTTTTT CASSATGGEKLFF
NA TRBJ1-5 TRBD1 TRBV20-1 TGCAGTGCTAGAAAACCCGGGACAGGGGATAGCAATCAGCCCCAGCATTTT CSARKPGTGDSNQPQHF
NA TRBJ1-2 NA TRBV10-2 TGCGCCAGCAGTGAGCCGGTCAGGCGTACCAACTATGGCTACACCTTC CASSEPVRRTNYGYTF
many TRBJ2-7 TRBD1 TRBV2 TGTGCCAGCAGTGCTTCCCTTGACAGGGCGATCTACGAGCAGTACTTC CASSASLDRAIYEQYF
many TRBJ2-5 NA TRBV7-9 TGTGCCAGCAGCTCAAGACAGGAGCGTCGGGAGACCCAGTACTTC CASSSRQERRETQYF